There are many counts of the clone carrying this T cell receptor (beta chain). TCRdb re-analysed the 5' RACE reads in MiXCR, keeping a single row per CDR3 protein. The table lists about 32,000 distinct CDR3 sequences, 25% to 30% of them singletons. The sorted Tregs were CD4+CD25+CD127-/low cells. The CDR3 runs to 17 residues. The germline V gene has CDR1 MNHEY and CDR2 SVGAGI. V trimming: 0 bases; J trimming: 9 bases; junction bases outside the gene matches: 6. The sequenced sample consisted of tumor-infiltrating Tregs sorted from the breast tumor. The chain joins TRBV6-5 to TRBJ2-3; the match to TRBD2 covers 16 bases. This receptor was identified in a female donor with breast cancer. CDR3 amino acids: CASSYSKGLAGGVTQYF. CDR3 bases: TGTGCCAGCAGTTACTCGAAGGGACTAGCGGGAGGGGTCACGCAGTATTTT.